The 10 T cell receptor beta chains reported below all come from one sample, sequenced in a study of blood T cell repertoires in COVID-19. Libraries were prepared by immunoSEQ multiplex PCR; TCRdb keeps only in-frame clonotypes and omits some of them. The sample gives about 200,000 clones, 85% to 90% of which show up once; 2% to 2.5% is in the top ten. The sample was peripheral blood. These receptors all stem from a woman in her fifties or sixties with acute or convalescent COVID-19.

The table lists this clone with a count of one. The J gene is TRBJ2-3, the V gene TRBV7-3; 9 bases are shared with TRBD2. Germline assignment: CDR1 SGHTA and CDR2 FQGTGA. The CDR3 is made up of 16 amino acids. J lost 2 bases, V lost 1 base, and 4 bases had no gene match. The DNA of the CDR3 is TGTGCCAGCAGCTTAAGCCCTAGCGGGACCACAGATACGCAGTATTTT. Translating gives CASSLSPSGTTDTQYF.

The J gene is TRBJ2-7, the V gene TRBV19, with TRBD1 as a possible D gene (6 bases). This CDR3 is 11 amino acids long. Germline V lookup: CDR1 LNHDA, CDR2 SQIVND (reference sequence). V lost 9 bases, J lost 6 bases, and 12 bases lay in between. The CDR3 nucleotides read TGTGCCAGAAGGGCAGGGGCCGAGCAGTACTTC. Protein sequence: CARRAGAEQYF.

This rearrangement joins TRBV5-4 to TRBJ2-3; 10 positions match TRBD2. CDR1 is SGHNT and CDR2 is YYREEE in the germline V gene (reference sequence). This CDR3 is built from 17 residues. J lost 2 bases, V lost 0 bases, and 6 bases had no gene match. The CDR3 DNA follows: TGTGCCAGCAGCTTGGGGATAGCGGGGGGCTTCACAGATACGCAGTATTTT. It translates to CASSLGIAGGFTDTQYF.

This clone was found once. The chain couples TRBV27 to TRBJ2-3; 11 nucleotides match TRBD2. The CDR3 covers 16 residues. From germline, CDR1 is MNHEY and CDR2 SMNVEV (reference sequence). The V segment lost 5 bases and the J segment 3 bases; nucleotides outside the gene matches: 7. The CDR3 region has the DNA TGTGCCAGCAGTCTAATAGCGGGAGGGCTTACAGATACGCAGTATTTT. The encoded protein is CASSLIAGGLTDTQYF.

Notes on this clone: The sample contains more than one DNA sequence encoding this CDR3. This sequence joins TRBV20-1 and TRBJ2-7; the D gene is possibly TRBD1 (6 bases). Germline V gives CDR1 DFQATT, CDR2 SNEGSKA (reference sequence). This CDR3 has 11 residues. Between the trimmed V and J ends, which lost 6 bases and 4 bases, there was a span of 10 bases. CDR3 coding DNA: TGCAGTGCGGGACAACCTTACGAGCAGTACTTC. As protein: CSAGQPYEQYF.

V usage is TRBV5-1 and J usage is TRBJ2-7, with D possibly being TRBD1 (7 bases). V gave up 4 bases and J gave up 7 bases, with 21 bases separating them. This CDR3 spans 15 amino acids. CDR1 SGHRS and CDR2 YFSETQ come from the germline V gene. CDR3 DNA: TGCGCCAGCAGCCAGGGTCAGGGGGGAGATGAAGAGCAGTACTTC. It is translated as CASSQGQGGDEEQYF.

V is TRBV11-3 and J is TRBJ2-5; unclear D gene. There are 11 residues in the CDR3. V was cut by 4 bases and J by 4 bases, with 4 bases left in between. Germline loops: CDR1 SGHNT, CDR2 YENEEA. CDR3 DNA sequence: TGTGCCAGCAGCTCTACAGAGACCCAGTACTTC. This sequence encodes CASSSTETQYF.

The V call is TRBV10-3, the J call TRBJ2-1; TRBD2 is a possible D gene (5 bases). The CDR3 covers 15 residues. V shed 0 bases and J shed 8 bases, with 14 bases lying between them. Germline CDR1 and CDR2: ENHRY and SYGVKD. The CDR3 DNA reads TGTGCCATCAGTGAGTCTTTGAGGGAATGGGATGAGCAGTTCTTC. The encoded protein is CAISESLREWDEQFF.

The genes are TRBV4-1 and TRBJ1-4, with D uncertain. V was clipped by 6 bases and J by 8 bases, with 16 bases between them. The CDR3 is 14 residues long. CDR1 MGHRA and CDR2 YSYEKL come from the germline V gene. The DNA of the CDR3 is TGCGCCAGCAGTCTCGAGGGTCCCGCGGAAAAACTGTTTTTT. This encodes CASSLEGPAEKLFF.

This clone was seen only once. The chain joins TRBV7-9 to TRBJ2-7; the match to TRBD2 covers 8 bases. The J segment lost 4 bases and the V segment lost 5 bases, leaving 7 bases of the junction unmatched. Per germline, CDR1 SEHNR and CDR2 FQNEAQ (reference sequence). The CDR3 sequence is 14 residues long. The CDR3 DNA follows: TGTGCCAGCAGCCTAACTAGCGGCTCGTACGAGCAGTACTTC. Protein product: CASSLTSGSYEQYF.